Below, 13 T cell receptor beta chains from the same sample are listed, as sequenced in a study of blood T cell repertoires in COVID-19. Generated by immunoSEQ multiplex PCR, the TCRdb table keeps only in-frame clones and is missing some. Among tens of thousands of clones, around 83% were seen once, and the ten largest hold approximately 10%. The sequenced sample consisted of peripheral blood. The receptors were sampled from a man in his fifties with COVID-19, enrolled during active disease.

The V call is TRBV7-2, the J call TRBJ2-7, with D maybe TRBD1 (7 bases). V lost 7 bases and J 7 bases, leaving 11 bases between the germline ends. CDR3 length: 11 residues. Germline V gene lookup returns CDR1 SGHTA and CDR2 FQGNSA. Written as DNA, the CDR3 is TGTGCCAGCACTGCAGGGGGGGAGCAGTACTTC. Translation gives CASTAGGEQYF.

The chain recombines TRBV7-9 with TRBJ2-7; D gene unclear. The CDR3 is 11 residues long. Germline V lookup: CDR1 SEHNR, CDR2 FQNEAQ (reference sequence). Trimming left V 5 bases short and J 3 bases short, with 5 bases between. The CDR3 region is CASSPRYEQYF. CDR3 nucleotides: TGTGCCAGCAGCCCCCGCTACGAGCAGTACTTC.

The rearrangement links TRBV14 to TRBJ1-1, with D unresolved. Trimming stripped 2 bases from V and 0 bases from J, with 13 bases between. Germline V CDR1 and CDR2: SGHDN, FVKESK. This CDR3 has 16 residues. CDR3 nucleotides: TGTGCCAGCAGCCAAAACCTTCGGGGAATGAACACTGAAGCTTTCTTT. This codes for CASSQNLRGMNTEAFF.

V is TRBV5-1 and J is TRBJ1-1; D may be TRBD1 (6 bases). V was clipped by 4 bases and J by 4 bases, with 11 bases between them. This CDR3 has 13 residues. Germline V CDR1 and CDR2: SGHRS, YFSETQ. This chain's CDR3 is CASSPRGATEAFF. Written as DNA, the CDR3 is TGCGCCAGCAGCCCCCGGGGGGCCACTGAAGCTTTCTTT.

The CDR3 loop reads CASSDSKMMMVLGGRYTQYF. As DNA, the CDR3 is TGTGCCAGCAGTGACTCTAAAATGATGATGGTGTTGGGCGGGAGGTATACGCAGTATTTT. The rearrangement uses TRBV6-4 and TRBJ2-3, with TRBD2 matching 8 bases. CDR1 is MRHNA, CDR2 SNTAGT, per germline. V gave up 0 bases and J gave up 7 bases; unmatched junction bases: 21. This CDR3 is 20 amino acids long.

The gene calls are TRBV7-2 and TRBJ2-1; 7 bases map to TRBD2. V lost 5 bases and J lost 4; bases outside the gene matches: 11. Germline lookup yields CDR1 SGHTA and CDR2 FQGNSA. The CDR3 runs to 16 residues. The CDR3 DNA follows: TGTGCCAGCAGCCCTACTAGCGCCATAGGGTACAATGAGCAGTTCTTC. Translated: CASSPTSAIGYNEQFF.

The V call is TRBV2, the J call TRBJ2-1; tentatively, D is TRBD2 (5 bases). V shed 3 bases and J shed 3 bases, with 12 bases lying between them. The germline CDR1 and CDR2 sequences are SNHLY and FYNNEI. This CDR3 spans 15 amino acids. This chain's CDR3 is CASSEGGRRYNEQFF. DNA of the CDR3: TGTGCCAGCAGTGAGGGTGGGAGACGCTACAATGAGCAGTTCTTC.

The J gene is TRBJ1-6, the V gene TRBV6-5; D is ambiguous. CDR1 is MNHEY and CDR2 is SVGAGI in the germline V gene. V gave up 4 bases and J gave up 5 bases, with 15 bases separating them. CDR3 length: 16 amino acids. The CDR3 loop reads CASSSGSLSNNSPLHF. The CDR3 nucleotides are TGTGCCAGCAGTTCCGGGTCCCTGAGTAATAATTCACCCCTCCACTTT.

V and J are TRBV6-9 and TRBJ2-2, with 12 bases that match TRBD1. The V segment lost 3 bases and the J segment 9 bases; nucleotides outside the gene matches: 14. The CDR3 has 18 residues. CDR1 MNHGY and CDR2 SVAAGI come from the germline V gene. CDR3 DNA sequence: TGTGCCAGCAGTTACTTATTCCCGGGACAGGGGGCGATAAGGGAGCTGTTTTTT. This codes for CASSYLFPGQGAIRELFF.

The chain combines TRBV10-3 with TRBJ1-6, with a weak D call TRBD1 (6 bases). With 3 bases removed from V and 8 bases from J, the gap between germline ends came to 17 bases. The CDR3 consists of 16 residues. The germline gives CDR1 ENHRY, CDR2 SYGVKD. CDR3 sequence: CAISEAGGQSHSPLHF. The CDR3 nucleotides read TGTGCCATCAGTGAAGCTGGTGGACAGTCCCATTCACCCCTCCACTTT.

This clone was picked up a small number of times. The V gene is TRBV4-1, the J gene TRBJ1-1, with 8 positions matching TRBD1. With 1 base clipped from V and 9 bases from J, the junction kept 13 bases outside the gene matches. The length of the CDR3 is 16 residues. Germline values: CDR1 MGHRA, CDR2 YSYEKL. The CDR3 loop is CASSQGRQGLGGKAFF. CDR3 sequence (DNA): TGCGCCAGCAGCCAAGGGCGACAGGGGTTAGGTGGTAAAGCTTTCTTT.

This rearrangement joins TRBV19 to TRBJ2-3; D not certain. The V end lost 5 bases, the J end lost 2 bases, and 5 bases lay between the germline ends. From germline, CDR1 is LNHDA and CDR2 SQIVND (reference sequence). The CDR3 runs to 12 residues. The CDR3 loop is CASSFLTDTQYF. The CDR3 nucleotides read TGTGCCAGTAGTTTCCTCACAGATACGCAGTATTTT.

The chain uses TRBV5-4 and TRBJ2-2; tentative D call: TRBD2 (6 bases). Trimming took 0 bases from V and 4 from J, leaving 13 bases between them. Per germline, CDR1 SGHNT and CDR2 YYREEE (reference sequence). The CDR3 runs 16 residues. In DNA form, the CDR3 reads TGTGCCAGCAGCTTGGGTTTACTAGCTGGCACCGGGGAGCTGTTTTTT. Its translation is CASSLGLLAGTGELFF.